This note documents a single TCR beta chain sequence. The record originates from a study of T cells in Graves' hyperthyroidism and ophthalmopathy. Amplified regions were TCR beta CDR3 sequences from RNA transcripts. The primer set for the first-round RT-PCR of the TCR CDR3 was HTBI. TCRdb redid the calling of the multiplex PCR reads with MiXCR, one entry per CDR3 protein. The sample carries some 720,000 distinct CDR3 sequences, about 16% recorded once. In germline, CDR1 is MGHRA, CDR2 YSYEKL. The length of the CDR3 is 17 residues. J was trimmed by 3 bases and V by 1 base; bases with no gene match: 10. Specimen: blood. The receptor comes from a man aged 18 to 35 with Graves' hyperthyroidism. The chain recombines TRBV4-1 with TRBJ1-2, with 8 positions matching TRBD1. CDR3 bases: TGCGCCAGCAGCCAAGTGGGAACCGGGACAGGCTACTATGGCTACACCTTC. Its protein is CASSQVGTGTGYYGYTF.